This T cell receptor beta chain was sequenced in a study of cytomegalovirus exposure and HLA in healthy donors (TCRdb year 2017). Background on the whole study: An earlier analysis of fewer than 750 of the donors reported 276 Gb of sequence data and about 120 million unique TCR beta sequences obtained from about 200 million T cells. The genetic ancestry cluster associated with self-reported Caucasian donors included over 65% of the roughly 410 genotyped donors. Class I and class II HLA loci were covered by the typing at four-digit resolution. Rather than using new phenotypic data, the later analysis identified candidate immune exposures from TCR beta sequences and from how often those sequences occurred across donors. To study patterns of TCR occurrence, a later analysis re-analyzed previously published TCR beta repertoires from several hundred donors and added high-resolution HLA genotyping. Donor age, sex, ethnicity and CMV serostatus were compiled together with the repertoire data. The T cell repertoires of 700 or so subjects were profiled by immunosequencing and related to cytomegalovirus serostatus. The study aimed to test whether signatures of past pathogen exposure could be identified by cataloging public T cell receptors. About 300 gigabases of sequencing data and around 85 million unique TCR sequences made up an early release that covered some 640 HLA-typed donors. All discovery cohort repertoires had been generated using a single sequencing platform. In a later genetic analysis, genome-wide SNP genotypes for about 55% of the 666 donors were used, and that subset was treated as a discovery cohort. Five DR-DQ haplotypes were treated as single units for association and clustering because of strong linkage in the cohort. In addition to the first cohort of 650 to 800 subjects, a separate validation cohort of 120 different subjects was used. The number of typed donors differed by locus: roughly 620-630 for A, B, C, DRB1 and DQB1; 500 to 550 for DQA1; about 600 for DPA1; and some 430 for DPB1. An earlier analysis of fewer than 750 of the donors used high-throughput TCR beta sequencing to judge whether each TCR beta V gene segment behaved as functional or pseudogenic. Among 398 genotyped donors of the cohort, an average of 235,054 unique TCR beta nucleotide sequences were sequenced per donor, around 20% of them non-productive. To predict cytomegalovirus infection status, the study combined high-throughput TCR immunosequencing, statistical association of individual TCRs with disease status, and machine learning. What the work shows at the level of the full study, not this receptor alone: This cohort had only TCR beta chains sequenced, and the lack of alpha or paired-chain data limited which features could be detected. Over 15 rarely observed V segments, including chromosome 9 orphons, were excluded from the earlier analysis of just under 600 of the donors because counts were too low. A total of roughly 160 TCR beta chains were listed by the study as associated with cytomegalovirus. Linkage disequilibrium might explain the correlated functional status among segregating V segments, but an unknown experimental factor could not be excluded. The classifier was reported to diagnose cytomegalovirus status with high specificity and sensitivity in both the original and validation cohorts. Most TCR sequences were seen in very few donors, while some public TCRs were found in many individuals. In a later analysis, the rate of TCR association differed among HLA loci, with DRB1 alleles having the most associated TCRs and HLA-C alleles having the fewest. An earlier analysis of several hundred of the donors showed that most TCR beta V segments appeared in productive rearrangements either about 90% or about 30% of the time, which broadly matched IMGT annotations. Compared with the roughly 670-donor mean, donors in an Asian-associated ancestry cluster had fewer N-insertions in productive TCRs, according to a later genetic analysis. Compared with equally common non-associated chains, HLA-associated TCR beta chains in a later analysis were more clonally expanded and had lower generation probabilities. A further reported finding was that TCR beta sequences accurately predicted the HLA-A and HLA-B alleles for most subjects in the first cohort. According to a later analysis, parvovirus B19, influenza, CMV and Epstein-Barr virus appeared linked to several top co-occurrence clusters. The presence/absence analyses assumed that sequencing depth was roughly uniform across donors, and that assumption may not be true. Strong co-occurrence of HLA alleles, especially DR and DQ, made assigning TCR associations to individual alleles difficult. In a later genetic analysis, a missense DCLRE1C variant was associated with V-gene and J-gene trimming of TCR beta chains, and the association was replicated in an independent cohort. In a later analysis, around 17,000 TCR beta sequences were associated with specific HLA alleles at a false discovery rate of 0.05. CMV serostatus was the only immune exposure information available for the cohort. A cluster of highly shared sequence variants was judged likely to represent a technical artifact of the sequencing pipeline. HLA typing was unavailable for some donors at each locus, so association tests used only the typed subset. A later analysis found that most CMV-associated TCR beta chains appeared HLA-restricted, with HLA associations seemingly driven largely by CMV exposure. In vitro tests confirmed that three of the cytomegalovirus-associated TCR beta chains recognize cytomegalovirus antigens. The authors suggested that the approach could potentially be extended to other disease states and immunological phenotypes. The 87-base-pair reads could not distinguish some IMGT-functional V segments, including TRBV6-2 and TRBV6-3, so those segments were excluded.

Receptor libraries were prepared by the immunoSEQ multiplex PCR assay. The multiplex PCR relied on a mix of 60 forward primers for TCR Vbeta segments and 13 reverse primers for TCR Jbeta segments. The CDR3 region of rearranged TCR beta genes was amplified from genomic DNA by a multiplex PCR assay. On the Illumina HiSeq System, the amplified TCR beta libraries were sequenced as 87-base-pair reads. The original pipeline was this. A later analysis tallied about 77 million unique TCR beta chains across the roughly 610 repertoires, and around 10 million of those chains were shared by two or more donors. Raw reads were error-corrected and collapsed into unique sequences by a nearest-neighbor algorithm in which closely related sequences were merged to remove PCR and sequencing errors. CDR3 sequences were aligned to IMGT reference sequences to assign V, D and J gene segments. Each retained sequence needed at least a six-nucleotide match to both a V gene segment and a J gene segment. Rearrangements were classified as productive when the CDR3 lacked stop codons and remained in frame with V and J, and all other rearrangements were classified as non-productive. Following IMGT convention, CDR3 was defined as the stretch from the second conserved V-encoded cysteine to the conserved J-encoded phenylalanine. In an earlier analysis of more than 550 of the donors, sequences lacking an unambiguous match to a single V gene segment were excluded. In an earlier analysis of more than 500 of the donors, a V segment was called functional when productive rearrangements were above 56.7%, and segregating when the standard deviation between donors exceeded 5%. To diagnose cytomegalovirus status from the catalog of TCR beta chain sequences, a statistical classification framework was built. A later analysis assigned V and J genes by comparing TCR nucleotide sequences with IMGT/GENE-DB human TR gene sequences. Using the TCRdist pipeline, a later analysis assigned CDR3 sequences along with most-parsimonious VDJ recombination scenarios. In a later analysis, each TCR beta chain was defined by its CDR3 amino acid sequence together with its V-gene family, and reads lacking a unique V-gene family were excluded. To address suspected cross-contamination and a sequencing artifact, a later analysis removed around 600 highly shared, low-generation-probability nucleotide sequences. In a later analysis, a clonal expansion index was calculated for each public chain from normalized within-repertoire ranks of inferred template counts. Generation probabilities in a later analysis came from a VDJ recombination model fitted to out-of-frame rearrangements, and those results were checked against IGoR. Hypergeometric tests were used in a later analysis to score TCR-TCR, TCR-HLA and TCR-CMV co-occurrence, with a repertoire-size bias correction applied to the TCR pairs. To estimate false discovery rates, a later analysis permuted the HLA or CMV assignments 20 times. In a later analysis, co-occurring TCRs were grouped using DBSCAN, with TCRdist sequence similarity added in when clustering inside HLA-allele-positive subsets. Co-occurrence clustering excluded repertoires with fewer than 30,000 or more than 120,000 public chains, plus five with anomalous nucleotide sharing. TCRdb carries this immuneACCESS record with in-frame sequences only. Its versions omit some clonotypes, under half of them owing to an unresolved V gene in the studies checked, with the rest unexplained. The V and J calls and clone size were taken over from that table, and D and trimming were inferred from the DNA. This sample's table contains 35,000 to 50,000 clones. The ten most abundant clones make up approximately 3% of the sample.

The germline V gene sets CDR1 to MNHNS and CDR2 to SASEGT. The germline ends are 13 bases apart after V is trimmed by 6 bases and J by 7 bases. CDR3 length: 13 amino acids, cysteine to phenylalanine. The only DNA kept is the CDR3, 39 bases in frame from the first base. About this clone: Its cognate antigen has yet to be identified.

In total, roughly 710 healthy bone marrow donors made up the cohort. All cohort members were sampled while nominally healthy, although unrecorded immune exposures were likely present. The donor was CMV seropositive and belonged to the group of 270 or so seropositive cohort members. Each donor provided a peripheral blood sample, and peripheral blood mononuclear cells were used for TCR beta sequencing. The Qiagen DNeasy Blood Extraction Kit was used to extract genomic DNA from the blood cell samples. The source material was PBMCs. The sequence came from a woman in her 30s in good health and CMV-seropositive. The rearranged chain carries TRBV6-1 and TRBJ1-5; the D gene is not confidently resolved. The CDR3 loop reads CASRFRGDQPQHF. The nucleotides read TGTGCCAGCAGGTTCCGGGGTGACCAGCCCCAGCATTTT.